There are a few counts of the clone carrying this T cell receptor beta chain. Template switching, a step in the protocol, added a universal primer site, and cDNA carried unique molecular identifiers. TCRdb processed the 5' RACE reads anew with MiXCR; each CDR3 protein has one entry. The sample shows over 200,000 distinct CDR3 sequences, 6% to 7% of them seen only once. There are 12 residues in the CDR3. V gave up 5 bases and J gave up 7 bases, with 11 bases separating them. This entry comes from a study of identical twins. These same data were also listed under a study on T cells expressing NK-cell markers.

The specimen sequenced was CD8+ T cells sorted from blood. This TCR derives from a woman between 18 and 29 years old in good health. The rearrangement uses TRBV12-3 or TRBV12-4 and TRBJ1-2; D is undetermined. CDR3 bases: TGTGCCAGCAGTCATACCCCCCTTGGCTACACCTTC. Its protein is CASSHTPLGYTF.